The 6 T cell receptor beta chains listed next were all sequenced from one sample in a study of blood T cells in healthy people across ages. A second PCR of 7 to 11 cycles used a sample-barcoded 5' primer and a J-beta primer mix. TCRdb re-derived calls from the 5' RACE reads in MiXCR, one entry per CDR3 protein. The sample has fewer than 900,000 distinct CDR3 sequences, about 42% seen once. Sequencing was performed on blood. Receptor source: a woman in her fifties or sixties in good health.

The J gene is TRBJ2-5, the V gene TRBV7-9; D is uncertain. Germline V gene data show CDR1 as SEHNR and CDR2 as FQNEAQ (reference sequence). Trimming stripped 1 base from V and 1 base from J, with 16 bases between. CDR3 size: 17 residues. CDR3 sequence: CASSLVPWATTQETQYF. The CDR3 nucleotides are TGTGCCAGCAGCTTAGTTCCTTGGGCAACAACCCAAGAGACCCAGTACTTC. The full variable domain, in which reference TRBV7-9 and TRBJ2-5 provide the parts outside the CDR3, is DTGVSQNPRHKITKRGQNVTFRCDPISEHNRLYWYRQTLGQGPEFLTYFQNEAQLEKSRLLSDRFSAERPKGSFSTLEIQRTEQGDSAMYLCASSLVPWATTQETQYFGPGTRLLVL.

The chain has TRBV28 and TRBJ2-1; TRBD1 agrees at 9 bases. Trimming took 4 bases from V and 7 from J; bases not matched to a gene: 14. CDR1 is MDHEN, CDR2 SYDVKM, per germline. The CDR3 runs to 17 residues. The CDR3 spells CASSSDQGTGGRNEQFF. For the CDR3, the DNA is TGTGCCAGCAGTTCCGACCAGGGAACAGGGGGCCGTAATGAGCAGTTCTTC.

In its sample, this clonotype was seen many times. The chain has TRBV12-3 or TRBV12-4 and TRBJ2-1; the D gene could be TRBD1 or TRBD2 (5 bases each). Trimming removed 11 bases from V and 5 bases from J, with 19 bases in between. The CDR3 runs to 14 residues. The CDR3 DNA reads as TGTGCCGGGCCGGGGCCCTCGGACCACAATGAGCAGTTCTTC. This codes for CAGPGPSDHNEQFF.

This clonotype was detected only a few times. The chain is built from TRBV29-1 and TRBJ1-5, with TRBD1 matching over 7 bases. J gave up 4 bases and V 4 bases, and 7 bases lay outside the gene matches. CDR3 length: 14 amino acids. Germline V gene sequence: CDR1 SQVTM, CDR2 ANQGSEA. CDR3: CSVGTGDTNQPQHF. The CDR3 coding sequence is TGCAGCGTTGGAACAGGGGATACTAATCAGCCCCAGCATTTT. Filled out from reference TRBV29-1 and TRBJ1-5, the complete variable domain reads SAVISQKPSRDICQRGTSLTIQCQVDSQVTMMFWYRQQPGQSLTLIATANQGSEATYESGFVIDKFPISRPNLTFSTLTVSNMSPEDSSIYLCSVGTGDTNQPQHFGDGTRLSIL.

For the CDR3, the DNA is TGTGCCAGCAGTTCGGGACGTGGCCACGAGCAGTACTTC. Translating gives CASSSGRGHEQYF. The chain employs TRBV12-3 or TRBV12-4 and TRBJ2-7; D possibly matches TRBD1 or TRBD2 (5 bases each). The CDR3 runs 13 residues. Trimming removed 4 bases from V and 5 bases from J, with 12 bases in between.

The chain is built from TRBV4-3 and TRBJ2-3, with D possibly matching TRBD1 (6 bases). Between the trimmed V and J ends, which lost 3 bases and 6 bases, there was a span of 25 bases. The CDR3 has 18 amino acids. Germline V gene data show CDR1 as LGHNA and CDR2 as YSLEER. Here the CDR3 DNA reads TGCGCCAGCAGCCACACCATCATCCGGGACACGACGGCGGATACGCAGTATTTT. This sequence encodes CASSHTIIRDTTADTQYF.